What follows are 24 T cell receptor beta chains derived from one specimen sequenced in a study of T-cell memory formation after mild COVID-19. Each CDR3 protein gets one entry after TCRdb re-called the 5' RACE reads with MiXCR. Altogether roughly 200,000 distinct CDR3 sequences are present, 16% being singletons, with the ten largest covering approximately 2.2%. The sample taken for sequencing was PBMCs or a T cell subset sorted from them (not recorded which). All receptors derive from an adult woman who had mild COVID-19 (a few samples of this study predate the infection). Cell type and time point are not known.

V gene TRBV6-2 or TRBV6-3 combines with J gene TRBJ1-1; D unclear. Germline V lookup: CDR1 MNHEY, CDR2 SVGEGT. This CDR3 is built from 15 residues. V lost 8 bases, J lost 1 base, and 17 bases lay in between. The CDR3 region has the DNA TGTGCCAGCCAGGAGCCCCAGGCGACGAACACTGAAGCTTTCTTT. Its protein product is CASQEPQATNTEAFF.

This clonotype was detected only a few times. The J gene is TRBJ2-1, the V gene TRBV18; the match to TRBD2 covers 10 bases. V was clipped by 3 bases and J by 6 bases; unmatched bases: 2. Looked up from germline, CDR1 is KGHSH and CDR2 is LQKENI. The CDR3 is made up of 14 amino acids. The CDR3 here is CASSPGLAPNEQFF. In DNA, the CDR3 is TGTGCCAGCTCACCGGGACTAGCGCCCAATGAGCAGTTCTTC.

The chain carries TRBV14 and TRBJ2-5; 12 positions agree with TRBD2. This CDR3 has 18 residues. V shed 4 bases and J 0 bases; nucleotides not matched to a gene: 9. Germline CDR1 is SGHDN and CDR2 is FVKESK. This CDR3 is CASSREWTSGTYQETQYF. CDR3 sequence (DNA): TGTGCCAGCAGCCGTGAGTGGACTAGCGGGACTTACCAAGAGACCCAGTACTTC. Supplemented by reference TRBV14 and TRBJ2-5, the full variable domain reads EAGVTQFPSHSVIEKGQTVTLRCDPISGHDNLYWYRRVMGKEIKFLLHFVKESKQDESGMPNNRFLAERTGGTYSTLKVQPAELEDSGVYFCASSREWTSGTYQETQYFGPGTRLLVL.

This clonotype has just a few counts. V usage is TRBV19 and J usage is TRBJ2-7; 7 bases fit TRBD1. Germline CDR1 reads LNHDA; CDR2 reads SQIVND (reference sequence). The junction had 9 bases not matched to a gene; V was cut back by 5 bases and J by 2 bases. CDR3 length: 15 residues. The CDR3 DNA reads as TGTGCCAGTAGTCCACCGGGACAGAGAACCTACGAGCAGTACTTC. Amino acids: CASSPPGQRTYEQYF. Full variable domain (outside the CDR3, taken from reference TRBV19 and TRBJ2-7): DGGITQSPKYLFRKEGQNVTLSCEQNLNHDAMYWYRQDPGQGLRLIYYSQIVNDFQKGDIAEGYSVSREKKESFPLTVTSAQKNPTAFYLCASSPPGQRTYEQYFGPGTRLTVT.

This clonotype was recorded at least ten times. J is TRBJ2-7 and V is TRBV7-3; 12 bases are shared with TRBD2. Germline-derived CDR1 and CDR2 are SGHTA and FQGTGA. CDR3 length: 23 amino acids. V was clipped by 4 bases and J by 9 bases; unmatched bases: 34. The CDR3 region has the DNA TGTGCCAGCAGCTCTCCACTAGGACTAGCGGGAAAACCACAGTTGGGGGCACTACGAGGGCAGTACTTC. This encodes CASSSPLGLAGKPQLGALRGQYF.

This clonotype was found a few times. The J gene is TRBJ2-2, the V gene TRBV10-3, with D uncertain. Per germline, CDR1 ENHRY and CDR2 SYGVKD. V gave up 6 bases and J gave up 5 bases, with 13 bases separating them. CDR3 length: 14 amino acids. CDR3 in DNA: TGTGCCATCAGCGGTACCGGACGGACCGGGGAGCTGTTTTTT. Residues: CAISGTGRTGELFF.

This clonotype was counted many times. The chain has TRBV20-1 and TRBJ2-3, with 11 bases that match TRBD2. The CDR3 is 17 amino acids. The V and J ends lost 3 bases and 0 bases, in that order; junction bases with no gene match: 8. CDR1 and CDR2 from the germline V gene are DFQATT and SNEGSKA (reference sequence). DNA of the CDR3: TGCAGTGCTAGGGCCTCGTGGACTAGCGGGAGCACAGATACGCAGTATTTT. This gives the protein CSARASWTSGSTDTQYF.

The chain has TRBV6-2 or TRBV6-3 and TRBJ2-7; tentative D call: TRBD2 (5 bases). The ends were cut back, 5 bases at V and 7 bases at J, with 12 bases in the middle. Looked up from germline, CDR1 is MNHEY and CDR2 is SVGEGT. CDR3 length equals 12 residues. Here the CDR3 DNA reads TGTGCCAGCAGTCGGCCGACGGGAGAGCAGTACTTC. Translating gives CASSRPTGEQYF.

This chain joins TRBV10-3 and TRBJ2-1, with D possibly matching TRBD2 (5 bases). CDR3 size: 16 residues. The V end lost 7 bases, the J end lost 0 bases, and 16 bases lay between the germline ends. Germline V gene data show CDR1 as ENHRY and CDR2 as SYGVKD. Here the CDR3 reads CAITDTGVPSYNEQFF. The CDR3 coding sequence is TGTGCCATCACCGATACCGGGGTCCCCTCCTACAATGAGCAGTTCTTC.

The table lists this clonotype with a few counts. This chain connects TRBV24-1 to TRBJ1-5; D not resolved. Trimming stripped 5 bases from V and 0 bases from J, with 10 bases between. Germline V gene lookup returns CDR1 KGHDR and CDR2 SFDVKD. The CDR3 length is 15 residues. The CDR3 DNA sequence: TGTGCCACCAGTGGAACGGGAACTAGCAATCAGCCCCAGCATTTT. Protein product: CATSGTGTSNQPQHF.

This clonotype was detected ten times or more. The rearrangement links TRBV5-6 to TRBJ1-1; D not certain. Germline CDR1 SGHDT, CDR2 YYEEEE. The CDR3 runs to 14 residues. The V gene lost 0 bases and the J gene lost 1 base, with 7 bases spanning the gap. The chain's CDR3 is CASSLVSANTEAFF. The CDR3 DNA reads as TGTGCCAGCAGCTTGGTTTCCGCGAACACTGAAGCTTTCTTT.

The chain links TRBV2 to TRBJ2-5; D not certain. The CDR3 sequence is 10 residues long. The germline gives CDR1 SNHLY, CDR2 FYNNEI. Trimming stripped 6 bases from V and 4 bases from J, with 3 bases between. The CDR3 spells CASRGETQYF. The CDR3 DNA is TGTGCCAGCAGGGGAGAGACCCAGTACTTC.

There are a few counts of this clonotype. The V and J genes are TRBV5-1 and TRBJ1-2, with D possibly TRBD1 on 6 matching bases. V lost 3 bases and J 7 bases, leaving 19 bases between the germline ends. The CDR3 totals 15 residues. In germline, CDR1 is SGHRS, CDR2 YFSETQ. The CDR3 DNA reads as TGCGCCAGCAGCTGGACGACCGACAGGTCCGCTGGCTACACCTTC. Translated, it gives CASSWTTDRSAGYTF.

This clonotype has a count of ten or more. This CDR3 is CASSLAFDRAADTQYF. The DNA of the CDR3 is TGTGCCAGCAGCTTAGCTTTCGACAGGGCGGCAGATACGCAGTATTTT. The rearrangement joins TRBV5-4 to TRBJ2-3; 7 bases are shared with TRBD1. The CDR3 covers 16 residues. CDR1 and CDR2 (germline): SGHNT, YYREEE (reference sequence). Trimming took 2 bases from V and 4 from J; bases not matched to a gene: 10.

This clonotype was detected ten times or more. The junction departs from germline at one end; a sequencing error may be responsible. J is TRBJ2-7 and V is TRBV3-1; D is uncertain. CDR1 and CDR2 (germline): LGHDT, YNNKEL (reference sequence). This CDR3 contains 13 residues. The CDR3 protein is CASSQDLNYEQYF. As DNA, the CDR3 is TGTGCCAGCAGTCAAGACCTCAACTACGAGCAGTACTTC.

This chain connects TRBV7-9 to TRBJ1-1, with 7 nucleotides matching TRBD1. The germline V gene has CDR1 SEHNR and CDR2 FQNEAQ (reference sequence). The length of the CDR3 is 14 residues. The V segment lost 5 bases and the J segment 1 base; nucleotides outside the gene matches: 4. The CDR3 DNA reads TGTGCCAGCAGCGCGGACAGGAGGAACACTGAAGCTTTCTTT. Its protein is CASSADRRNTEAFF.

This clonotype was observed a handful of times. The V and J genes are TRBV18 and TRBJ2-5; D gene uncertain. V was pared by 5 bases and J by 0 bases, with 1 base between. The CDR3 is 11 residues long. The germline V gene has CDR1 KGHSH and CDR2 LQKENI. The CDR3 nucleotides read TGTGCCAGCTCAGACCAAGAGACCCAGTACTTC. Amino acid sequence: CASSDQETQYF.

The J gene is TRBJ1-2, the V gene TRBV11-2, with D possibly TRBD1 on 5 matching bases. Germline loops: CDR1 SGHAT, CDR2 FQNNGV. The CDR3 sequence is 17 residues long. Trimming removed 5 bases from V and 2 bases from J, with 21 bases in between. The CDR3 DNA sequence: TGTGCCAGCAGCATAACGGCAGGGCCGGGGAGGAACTATGGCTACACCTTC. Amino acids: CASSITAGPGRNYGYTF. Together with reference TRBV11-2 and TRBJ1-2, the CDR3 gives the full variable domain: EAGVAQSPRYKIIEKRQSVAFWCNPISGHATLYWYQQILGQGPKLLIQFQNNGVVDDSQLPKDRFSAERLKGVDSTLKIQPAKLEDSAVYLCASSITAGPGRNYGYTFGSGTRLTVV.

This clonotype turned up a few times. CDR3 sequence: CASSSDRAYEQYF. CDR3 in DNA: TGTGCCAGCAGTTCCGACAGGGCCTACGAGCAGTACTTC. This chain links TRBV2 with TRBJ2-7, with 7 nucleotides matching TRBD1. The V and J ends lost 5 bases and 2 bases, in that order; junction bases with no gene match: 3. Germline V gene data show CDR1 as SNHLY and CDR2 as FYNNEI. The CDR3 contains 13 residues. Drawing the rest from reference TRBV2 and TRBJ2-7, the complete variable domain is EPEVTQTPSHQVTQMGQEVILRCVPISNHLYFYWYRQILGQKVEFLVSFYNNEISEKSEIFDDQFSVERPDGSNFTLKIRSTKLEDSAMYFCASSSDRAYEQYFGPGTRLTVT.

V gene TRBV7-9 combines with J gene TRBJ2-1; either TRBD1 or TRBD2 may fit D (5 bases each). V was shortened by 4 bases and J by 1 base, with 26 bases between the two germline ends. The CDR3 is 20 amino acids. Germline V CDR1 and CDR2: SEHNR, FQNEAQ (reference sequence). The CDR3 DNA sequence: TGTGCCAGCAGCTACTCACGACAGAGCACCGGGGTGGGATCCTACAATGAGCAGTTCTTC. Translation: CASSYSRQSTGVGSYNEQFF.

The rearrangement links TRBV12-3 or TRBV12-4 to TRBJ2-7; the match to TRBD1 covers 8 bases. Trimming at V came to 5 bases and at J to 0 bases, leaving 9 bases not matched to a gene. The CDR3 spans 16 residues. CDR3 coding DNA: TGTGCCAGCAGTGGGACAGGAAAGCCCTTCTCCTACGAGCAGTACTTC. It translates to CASSGTGKPFSYEQYF.

V is TRBV7-9 and J is TRBJ2-4; weak D call: TRBD2 (6 bases). The CDR3 totals 14 residues. V gave up 7 bases and J gave up 7 bases, with 17 bases separating them. CDR1 and CDR2 (germline): SEHNR, FQNEAQ (reference sequence). CDR3 bases: TGTGCCAGCAACCGGGGCCCGGGAGAGAACATTCAGTACTTC. Its translation is CASNRGPGENIQYF.

The chain combines TRBV5-1 with TRBJ2-5; 13 positions agree with TRBD2. Germline V gene lookup returns CDR1 SGHRS and CDR2 YFSETQ. The CDR3 has 16 residues. V lost 4 bases and J lost 1; bases outside the gene matches: 4. CDR3 sequence: CASSPGLAGRQETQYF. The DNA for the CDR3 is TGCGCCAGCAGCCCGGGACTAGCGGGACGCCAAGAGACCCAGTACTTC.

There are a few counts of this clonotype. The rearrangement uses TRBV25-1 and TRBJ2-7, with D uncertain. The CDR3 covers 15 residues. The V and J ends lost 2 bases and 6 bases respectively, with 17 bases between them. Germline V gene lookup returns CDR1 MGHDK and CDR2 SYGVNS. The DNA of the CDR3 is TGTGCCAGCAGTGAAAATAGGGATTGGAGTCCCGAGCAGTACTTC. This gives the protein CASSENRDWSPEQYF.